Presented here are 5 T cell receptor beta chains from one specimen sequenced in a study of CD8 T cells in Susac syndrome. The RNA input was 0.5 to 1 ug, and it was reverse transcribed with random hexamers. Via MiXCR, TCRdb re-called the immunoSEQ multiplex PCR reads, giving one row per CDR3 protein. This sample has about 140,000 distinct CDR3 sequences, with approximately 95% found just once. The sample taken for sequencing was CD4+ T cells from PBMCs. Every receptor here comes from a human donor with multiple sclerosis.

The J gene is TRBJ2-3, the V gene TRBV27; D ambiguous. Germline V gene data show CDR1 as MNHEY and CDR2 as SMNVEV (reference sequence). The length of the CDR3 is 13 residues. The V gene lost 2 bases and the J gene lost 6 bases, with 9 bases spanning the gap. CDR3 sequence reads: CASSLLTGDTQYF. In DNA form, the CDR3 reads TGTGCCAGCAGTTTACTAACTGGCGATACGCAGTATTTT.

The chain couples TRBV7-2 to TRBJ1-6; no clear D. The germline gives CDR1 SGHTA, CDR2 FQGNSA. This CDR3 spans 13 amino acids. Trimming left V 1 base short and J 12 bases short, with 10 bases between. CDR3 DNA: TGTGCCAGCAGCTTAGTCCGGGTTCGACCCCTCCACTTT. Its translation: CASSLVRVRPLHF.

The chain has TRBV6-5 and TRBJ2-3; TRBD1 might be the D (6 bases). CDR3 size: 13 residues. Germline lookup yields CDR1 MNHEY and CDR2 SVGAGI. The ends were cut back, 5 bases at V and 4 bases at J, with 10 bases in the middle. The CDR3: CASSDRIPDTQYF. The CDR3 DNA reads as TGTGCCAGCAGTGACAGGATCCCAGATACGCAGTATTTT.

The chain employs TRBV6-5 and TRBJ2-7; TRBD1 matches 9 bases. The junction had 11 bases not matched to a gene; V was cut back by 0 bases and J by 5 bases. The CDR3 spans 17 residues. In germline, CDR1 is MNHEY, CDR2 SVGAGI. CDR3 loop: CASSYSFTGTGSHEQYF. CDR3 bases: TGTGCCAGCAGTTACTCGTTTACTGGGACAGGGAGCCACGAGCAGTACTTC.

The chain employs TRBV9 and TRBJ2-7, with a tentative D call TRBD2 (5 bases). Trimming cost V 0 bases and J 6 bases, with 19 bases left between them. The CDR3 totals 16 residues. CDR1 and CDR2 from the germline V gene are SGDLS and YYNGEE. CDR3 coding DNA: TGTGCCAGCAGCGTAGGGTCCGAGCTGGGAGTGGTCGAGCAGTACTTC. This sequence encodes CASSVGSELGVVEQYF.